The clone carrying this TCR beta chain was picked up many times. The antigen remains unidentified. This sample is part of a study of regulatory T cells in long-lasting Graves disease. About the research overall: Less than 3 months of antithyroid drugs had been taken by newly diagnosed Graves' patients. Findings and limits, study-wide: Among the persistent patients, thousands of public clonotypes were shared, more than the 950 to 1,000 shared among new patients.

Trimming left V 5 bases short and J 5 bases short, with 12 bases between. The CDR3 loop spans 14 amino acids. Germline CDR1 and CDR2: LNHDA and SQIVND (reference sequence). HTBI primers from iRepertoire and Arm-PCR of CDR3 regions yielded the TCR beta libraries. Original processing notes: The samples included approximately 60 TRBV and some 14 TRBJ segments. TCRdb analysed the multiplex PCR reads with MiXCR anew, one entry per CDR3 protein. These V and J calls are TCRdb output, not the study's own analysis. This table has approximately 250,000 distinct CDR3 sequences, around 17% appearing once. Time point given: newly diagnosed GD, antithyroid drugs for less than 3 months. RNA from PBMCs was the source of the TCR library. The guidelines of the American Thyroid Association were the basis for diagnosing Graves' disease.

The genes are TRBV19 and TRBJ1-4; no reliable D call. This sequence was found in a female donor with Graves disease. Sequenced here: peripheral blood mononuclear cells (PBMCs), sampled at new diagnosis, from a patient treated with antithyroid drugs. CDR3 amino acids: CASSPPVQNEKLFF. CDR3 bases: TGTGCCAGTAGTCCCCCGGTACAGAATGAAAAACTGTTTTTT.